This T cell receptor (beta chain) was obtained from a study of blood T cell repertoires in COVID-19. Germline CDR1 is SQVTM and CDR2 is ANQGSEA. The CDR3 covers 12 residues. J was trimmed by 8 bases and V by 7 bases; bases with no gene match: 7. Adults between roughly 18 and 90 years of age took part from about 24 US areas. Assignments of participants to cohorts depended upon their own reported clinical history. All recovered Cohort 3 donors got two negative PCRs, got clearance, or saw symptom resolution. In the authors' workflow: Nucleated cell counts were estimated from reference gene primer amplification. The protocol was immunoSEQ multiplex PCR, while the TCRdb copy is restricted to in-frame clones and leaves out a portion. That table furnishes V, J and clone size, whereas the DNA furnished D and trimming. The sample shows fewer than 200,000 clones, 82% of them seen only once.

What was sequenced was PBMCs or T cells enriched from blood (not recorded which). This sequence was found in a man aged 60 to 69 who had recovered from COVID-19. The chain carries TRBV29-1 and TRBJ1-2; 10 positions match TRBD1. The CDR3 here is CSADRGQGGYTF. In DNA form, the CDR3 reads TGCAGCGCCGACAGGGGGCAGGGGGGCTACACCTTC.